Following are 13 T cell receptor beta chains from one sample sequenced in a study of T cells in Graves' hyperthyroidism and ophthalmopathy (dated by TCRdb to between 2019 and 2020). The library came from multiplex PCR. Sequencing took place on an Illumina HiSeq 2000. The TCR beta CDR3 regions were amplified from RNA transcripts. The TCR CDR3 was subjected to a first round of RT-PCR using the HTBI primer set and the Qiagen OneStep RT-PCR kit. The public reads were quality trimmed at Q25 with fastp and then assembled into clones with MiXCR by TCRdb, keeping productive beta chains. Identical CDR3 protein sequences are pooled into one entry, listed with their most common genes and DNA. This sample comprises approximately 300,000 distinct CDR3 sequences, over 15% of them detected only once. The ten largest clones add up to approximately 60% of the sample. The sequenced material came from blood. Receptor source: a woman aged 60-75 years with Graves' ophthalmopathy.

The chain has TRBV14 and TRBJ2-1; D is perhaps TRBD1 (7 bases). CDR3 length: 17 amino acids. With 4 bases removed from V and 6 bases from J, the gap between germline ends came to 22 bases. The germline gives CDR1 SGHDN, CDR2 FVKESK. The CDR3 region has the DNA TGTGCCAGCAGCCCATTGCTTGGGCAGGGGGGAGTCAATGAGCAGTTCTTC. Translating it yields CASSPLLGQGGVNEQFF.

In this sample, this clonotype turned up many times. The chain is built from TRBV2 and TRBJ2-1, with D possibly called TRBD1 or TRBD2 (5 bases each). The germline V gene has CDR1 SNHLY and CDR2 FYNNEI. The V gene lost 4 bases and the J gene lost 15 bases, with 13 bases spanning the gap. The CDR3 consists of 11 residues. The CDR3 DNA reads TGTGCCAGCAGTGGGACGCCCGGGACGTTCTTC. It encodes CASSGTPGTFF.

The chain carries TRBV12-3 or TRBV12-4 and TRBJ2-5; the match to TRBD1 covers 7 bases. This CDR3 has 14 amino acids. V shed 6 bases and J 7 bases; nucleotides not matched to a gene: 11. This CDR3 is CASSPGQRIGTQYF. Written as DNA, the CDR3 is TGTGCCAGCAGCCCGGGACAGCGGATAGGGACCCAGTACTTC.

The J gene is TRBJ2-1, the V gene TRBV7-2; D ambiguous. The germline V and J ends were trimmed by 5 bases and 6 bases, with 11 bases remaining between them. CDR3 length equals 13 residues. Germline V gene lookup returns CDR1 SGHTA and CDR2 FQGNSA. CDR3 sequence: CASSAARGNEQFF. CDR3 DNA sequence: TGTGCCAGCAGCGCAGCCCGAGGCAATGAGCAGTTCTTC.

There are many counts of this clonotype. The chain links TRBV6-2 or TRBV6-3 to TRBJ1-3; no clear D. This CDR3 region has 18 residues. Trimming removed 6 bases from V and 11 bases from J, with 32 bases in between. Germline CDR1 MNHEY, CDR2 SVGEGT. This CDR3 reads CASRETLAVTSRPASIYF. In DNA, the CDR3 is TGTGCCAGCAGAGAAACCCTCGCCGTGACCTCTCGCCCGGCTTCCATATATTTT.

Here the CDR3 DNA reads TGTGCCAGCAGCGAAGGCTGGGGGGCTCGCGAGCAGTACTTC. Its protein is CASSEGWGAREQYF. The chain is built from TRBV9 and TRBJ2-7, with D perhaps being TRBD1 or TRBD2 (6 bases each). The V gene lost 3 bases and the J gene lost 6 bases, with 16 bases spanning the gap. The CDR3 is 14 amino acids. Germline assignment: CDR1 SGDLS and CDR2 YYNGEE.

The chain is built from TRBV28 and TRBJ1-4, with D tentatively TRBD1 (6 bases). Trimming removed 5 bases at V and 8 bases at J, with 15 bases between. CDR1 and CDR2 from the germline V gene are MDHEN and SYDVKM. The CDR3 loop spans 14 amino acids. This CDR3 reads CASSLGGAGEKLFF. CDR3 DNA: TGTGCCAGCAGTCTTGGGGGGGCCGGGGAAAAACTGTTTTTT.

This clonotype was seen ten or more times. The chain uses TRBV27 and TRBJ2-1; 8 bases map to TRBD2. CDR3 length: 16 residues. The V gene end was trimmed by 1 base and the J gene end by 6 bases; junction bases not matched to a gene: 8. From germline, CDR1 is MNHEY and CDR2 SMNVEV (reference sequence). The CDR3 DNA reads TGTGCCAGCAGTTTATTTATCAGCGGGAGAAGCAATGAGCAGTTCTTC. It specifies CASSLFISGRSNEQFF.

This clonotype was seen many times. The chain employs TRBV12-3 or TRBV12-4 and TRBJ2-1; D possibly matches TRBD1 or TRBD2 (5 bases each). Trimming shortened V by 5 bases and J by 5 bases, and 16 bases separated the two germline ends. This CDR3 comprises 15 residues. This chain's CDR3 is CASSKTGTPNNEQFF. CDR3 nucleotide sequence: TGTGCCAGCAGTAAGACCGGGACGCCAAACAATGAGCAGTTCTTC.

The chain employs TRBV30 and TRBJ2-3; D is unclear. V shed 1 base and J shed 0 bases, with 11 bases lying between them. CDR3 length equals 15 residues. Germline V gene sequence: CDR1 GTSNPN, CDR2 SVGIG (reference sequence). The CDR3 spells CAWSGTTRSTDTQYF. DNA for the CDR3: TGTGCCTGGAGTGGAACGACACGAAGCACAGATACGCAGTATTTT.

In this sample, this clonotype turned up many times. This chain links TRBV5-1 with TRBJ1-1; a possible D gene is TRBD1 (6 bases). V lost 0 bases to trimming and J lost 5 bases, with 14 bases between them. Germline V lookup: CDR1 SGHRS, CDR2 YFSETQ. This CDR3 has 15 amino acids. The CDR3 nucleotides are TGCGCCAGCAGCTTGGTAGTCCAGGGGAAGACTGAAGCTTTCTTT. Translation: CASSLVVQGKTEAFF.

Only a few counts were recorded for this clonotype. This chain uses TRBV10-3 with TRBJ1-2; TRBD1 agrees at 8 bases. J lost 6 bases, V lost 6 bases, and 6 bases had no gene match. Germline CDR1 is ENHRY and CDR2 is SYGVKD. CDR3 length: 13 amino acids. CDR3: CAISGQGVNGYTF. The CDR3, as DNA: TGTGCCATCAGCGGACAGGGCGTCAATGGCTACACCTTC.

This clonotype was detected a few times. V gene TRBV15 combines with J gene TRBJ2-7; D might be TRBD1 or TRBD2, each matching 5 bases. The CDR3 runs to 16 residues. Between the trimmed V and J ends, which lost 0 bases and 6 bases, there was a span of 18 bases. The V gene's germline CDR1 is LNHNV and CDR2 YYDKDF (reference sequence). The DNA of the CDR3 is TGTGCCACCAGCAGAGATTCTTCCAGGGTAGGACTCGAGCAGTACTTC. It codes for CATSRDSSRVGLEQYF.